Each of the 25 T cell receptor beta chains below was sequenced from the same sample in a study of blood T cell repertoires in COVID-19. Using immunoSEQ multiplex PCR, the repertoire was profiled, and TCRdb retains in-frame clones only, with some absent. The repertoire holds about 400,000 clones, approximately 86% seen once, with around 2% in the top ten. The material sequenced was PBMCs or T cells enriched from blood (not recorded which). These receptors all come from a woman in her forties with acute COVID-19.

The chain employs TRBV19 and TRBJ1-3, with 7 bases aligning to TRBD1. The germline V gene has CDR1 LNHDA and CDR2 SQIVND (reference sequence). CDR3 length equals 16 residues. The J segment lost 3 bases and the V segment lost 5 bases, leaving 10 bases of the junction unmatched. As DNA, the CDR3 is TGTGCCAGTAGTCCCCACCCGACAGGGAGTGGAAACACCATATATTTT. It yields the protein CASSPHPTGSGNTIYF. The variable domain in full, with the rest retrieved from reference TRBV19 and TRBJ1-3, is DGGITQSPKYLFRKEGQNVTLSCEQNLNHDAMYWYRQDPGQGLRLIYYSQIVNDFQKGDIAEGYSVSREKKESFPLTVTSAQKNPTAFYLCASSPHPTGSGNTIYFGEGSWLTVV.

The sample holds a few counts of this clone. The chain combines TRBV2 with TRBJ1-2; no definite D call. Germline CDR1 is SNHLY and CDR2 is FYNNEI. The V end was cut by 6 bases, the J end by 8 bases, with 13 bases between. The CDR3 spans 12 residues. The CDR3 bases are TGTGCCAGCAGGACGGGAAACCTCGGCTACACCTTC. Translating it yields CASRTGNLGYTF.

V is TRBV6-1 and J is TRBJ1-6; weak D call: TRBD1 (6 bases). The CDR3 has 14 residues. Germline CDR1 reads MNHNS; CDR2 reads SASEGT. The ends were cut back, 3 bases at V and 8 bases at J, with 11 bases in the middle. The CDR3 DNA sequence: TGTGCCAGCAGTGACCGCGGGGGCGATTCACCCCTCCACTTT. This gives the protein CASSDRGGDSPLHF.

The chain has TRBV7-8 and TRBJ1-5; TRBD1 agrees at 7 bases. Germline CDR1 SGHVS, CDR2 FQNEAQ. This CDR3 has 13 residues. V lost 2 bases and J lost 14; bases outside the gene matches: 9. The CDR3 reads CASSLTPRDRKHF. CDR3 coding DNA: TGTGCCAGCAGCTTAACTCCCAGGGACAGAAAGCATTTT.

This chain links TRBV5-4 with TRBJ1-3; 7 bases match TRBD1. With 3 bases clipped from V and 3 bases from J, the junction kept 3 bases outside the gene matches. The germline V gene encodes CDR1 SGHNT and CDR2 YYREEE (reference sequence). The CDR3 sequence is 14 residues long. In DNA form, the CDR3 reads TGTGCCAGCAGCTCAGGGGGTTATGGAAACACCATATATTTT. This gives the protein CASSSGGYGNTIYF.

The gene calls are TRBV9 and TRBJ2-5; 7 bases align to TRBD2. J lost 5 bases, V lost 5 bases, and 6 bases had no gene match. Germline-derived CDR1 and CDR2 are SGDLS and YYNGEE. This CDR3 comprises 13 residues. The CDR3: CASSRGEGETQYF. In nucleotides, the CDR3 is TGTGCCAGCAGTCGTGGGGAGGGTGAGACCCAGTACTTC.

The V and J genes are TRBV9 and TRBJ2-3; no clear D. This CDR3 region has 15 residues. Between the trimmed V and J ends, which lost 0 bases and 1 base, there was a span of 9 bases. Germline V gives CDR1 SGDLS, CDR2 YYNGEE. The CDR3 sequence: CASSVVGQGTDTQYF. CDR3 sequence (DNA): TGTGCCAGCAGCGTAGTCGGCCAGGGCACAGATACGCAGTATTTT.

A single count supports this clone. The chain recombines TRBV5-1 with TRBJ2-3; the match to TRBD2 covers 9 bases. This CDR3 is built from 16 residues. Germline assignment: CDR1 SGHRS and CDR2 YFSETQ. The J segment lost 1 base and the V segment lost 4 bases, leaving 7 bases of the junction unmatched. CDR3 DNA sequence: TGCGCCAGCAGCCCCAGAGCTAGCGGGGGCACAGATACGCAGTATTTT. Translation: CASSPRASGGTDTQYF.

This chain connects TRBV3-1 (or the pseudogene TRBV3-2) to TRBJ1-1; D unresolved. Germline V lookup: CDR1 LGHDT, CDR2 YNNKEL (reference sequence). The CDR3 has 12 amino acids. The V end was cut by 1 base, the J end by 6 bases, with 6 bases between. CDR3: CASSQAQAEAFF. The DNA for the CDR3 is TGTGCCAGCAGCCAAGCTCAGGCTGAAGCTTTCTTT.

This chain links TRBV4-1 with TRBJ2-5; D is perhaps TRBD2 (6 bases). V was cut by 1 base and J by 3 bases, with 15 bases left in between. This CDR3 spans 16 amino acids. The germline CDR1 and CDR2 sequences are MGHRA and YSYEKL. The CDR3 reads CASSQGPASDKETQYF. The CDR3 coding sequence is TGCGCCAGCAGCCAAGGCCCGGCTAGCGACAAAGAGACCCAGTACTTC.

The chain recombines TRBV7-8 with TRBJ2-2; a weak D match, TRBD1 (6 bases). V lost 5 bases and J lost 7, with 17 bases in between. This CDR3 spans 15 amino acids. The germline CDR1 and CDR2 sequences are SGHVS and FQNEAQ. CDR3 in amino acids: CASSLEGQAGGELFF. The CDR3, as DNA: TGTGCCAGCAGCCTAGAGGGACAAGCTGGCGGGGAGCTGTTTTTT.

To note about this clone: One end of the junction varies from germline; a read error may be responsible. The rearrangement joins TRBV4-1 to TRBJ1-2; TRBD1 might be the D (6 bases). Germline CDR1 MGHRA, CDR2 YSYEKL. There are 20 residues in the CDR3. CDR3 amino acids: CASSQVFPRGPRFDRPLGAF. CDR3 nucleotide sequence: TGCGCCAGCAGCCAAGTTTTTCCCCGGGGTCCGCGCTTCGACAGGCCGCTGGGGGCCTTC.

The CDR3 region has the DNA TGTGCCAGCAGCCTTCGACAGGGTTTACCCTACGAGCAGTACTTC. It codes for CASSLRQGLPYEQYF. V and J are TRBV14 and TRBJ2-7; 7 bases are shared with TRBD1. Looked up from germline, CDR1 is SGHDN and CDR2 is FVKESK. CDR3 length equals 15 residues. Trimming cost V 4 bases and J 2 bases; bases outside gene matches: 8.

The rearrangement joins TRBV4-1 to TRBJ2-1; TRBD2 agrees at 9 bases. The CDR3 is made up of 17 amino acids. Germline V CDR1 and CDR2: MGHRA, YSYEKL. J was trimmed by 7 bases and V by 4 bases; bases with no gene match: 14. CDR3 sequence reads: CASSPEGRRGGLNEQFF. The CDR3 DNA is TGCGCCAGCAGCCCAGAAGGGAGGCGGGGGGGCCTTAATGAGCAGTTCTTC.

The chain employs TRBV10-3 and TRBJ2-2; 8 positions agree with TRBD1. The germline V gene has CDR1 ENHRY and CDR2 SYGVKD. The CDR3 runs to 14 residues. V lost 6 bases and J lost 6; bases outside the gene matches: 6. CDR3: CAIRGTGRAGELFF. CDR3 coding DNA: TGTGCCATCAGGGGGACAGGTCGCGCCGGGGAGCTGTTTTTT.

For this clone: The junction departs from the called germline gene at one end, perhaps through a read error. The chain recombines TRBV6-6 with TRBJ1-1, with 9 bases lining up with TRBD1. The CDR3 extends over 12 amino acids. Germline V gene sequence: CDR1 MNHNY, CDR2 SVGAGI (reference sequence). The CDR3 region is CASSYAIDRGVF. CDR3 coding DNA: TGTGCCAGCAGTTACGCCATCGACAGGGGGGTTTTT.

The sample holds a few counts of this clone. V and J are TRBV11-3 and TRBJ2-1; 7 bases are shared with TRBD1. V lost 3 bases, J lost 9 bases, and 5 bases stayed unmatched. This CDR3 has 13 residues. Per germline, CDR1 SGHNT and CDR2 YENEEA. The CDR3 nucleotides read TGTGCCAGCAGCTTGAACAGGGGCGGTGAGCAGTTCTTC. Its translation is CASSLNRGGEQFF.

The rearrangement joins TRBV6-5 to TRBJ1-5, with D perhaps TRBD1 (5 bases). The CDR3 spans 13 residues. CDR1 and CDR2 (germline): MNHEY, SVGAGI. The V end lost 6 bases, the J end lost 5 bases, and 11 bases lay between the germline ends. CDR3 residues: CASSPLGDQPQHF. The CDR3 DNA reads as TGTGCCAGCAGCCCCCTAGGGGATCAGCCCCAGCATTTT.

The J gene is TRBJ1-2, the V gene TRBV28; D is perhaps TRBD1 (6 bases). Trimming shortened V by 1 base and J by 8 bases, and 17 bases separated the two germline ends. In germline, CDR1 is MDHEN, CDR2 SYDVKM. The CDR3 loop spans 15 amino acids. This CDR3 reads CASSLSPQGLRGYTF. Written as DNA, the CDR3 is TGTGCCAGCAGTTTATCACCTCAGGGGTTACGCGGCTACACCTTC.

The gene calls are TRBV18 and TRBJ1-2, with unresolved D. V shed 0 bases and J shed 7 bases, with 9 bases lying between them. The germline V gene encodes CDR1 KGHSH and CDR2 LQKENI. The CDR3 has 13 amino acids. Here the CDR3 reads CASSPPEGSGYTF. The CDR3, as DNA: TGTGCCAGCTCACCACCAGAGGGTTCTGGCTACACCTTC.

The chain joins TRBV20-1 to TRBJ1-2; 8 nucleotides match TRBD1. V was pared by 3 bases and J by 8 bases, with 5 bases of the junction left unmatched. CDR1 and CDR2 (germline): DFQATT, SNEGSKA (reference sequence). The CDR3 is 12 amino acids. The CDR3 nucleotides are TGCAGTGCTAGTTTGGCAGGGGGCGGCTACACCTTC. This gives the protein CSASLAGGGYTF.

The chain couples TRBV6-1 to TRBJ2-1; TRBD1 might be the D (6 bases). This CDR3 is built from 15 residues. CDR1 and CDR2 from the germline V gene are MNHNS and SASEGT. V was clipped by 3 bases and J by 3 bases, with 12 bases between them. The chain's CDR3 is CASSETGVLYNEQFF. The CDR3 nucleotides are TGTGCCAGCAGTGAGACAGGAGTCCTCTACAATGAGCAGTTCTTC.

The rearrangement uses TRBV6-2 or TRBV6-3 and TRBJ1-2; no firm D call. There are 12 residues in the CDR3. The germline gives CDR1 MNHEY, CDR2 SVGEGT. The V and J ends lost 4 bases and 3 bases respectively, with 6 bases between them. CDR3 nucleotides: TGTGCCAGCAGTTTGGGAGACTATGGCTACACCTTC. It specifies CASSLGDYGYTF.

The rearrangement links TRBV4-1 to TRBJ2-2, with D perhaps TRBD2 (5 bases). The CDR3 totals 16 residues. The V and J ends lost 0 bases and 3 bases respectively, with 11 bases between them. Germline CDR1 reads MGHRA; CDR2 reads YSYEKL. For the CDR3, the DNA is TGCGCCAGCAGCCAAGATTTCCCCGGGGACACCGGGGAGCTGTTTTTT. The encoded protein is CASSQDFPGDTGELFF.

The chain employs TRBV7-9 and TRBJ1-1; D might be TRBD1 (5 bases). The CDR3 is made up of 14 amino acids. Per germline, CDR1 SEHNR and CDR2 FQNEAQ (reference sequence). The V and J ends lost 2 bases and 7 bases respectively, with 14 bases between them. The CDR3, as DNA: TGTGCCAGCAGCTTAATGGGGCAGACCAATGAAGCTTTCTTT. Translating gives CASSLMGQTNEAFF. Full variable domain (missing parts from reference TRBV7-9 and TRBJ1-1): DTGVSQNPRHKITKRGQNVTFRCDPISEHNRLYWYRQTLGQGPEFLTYFQNEAQLEKSRLLSDRFSAERPKGSFSTLEIQRTEQGDSAMYLCASSLMGQTNEAFFGQGTRLTVV.